The next 25 T cell receptor beta chains were all read from a single sample in a study of CD8 T cells in ankylosing spondylitis. TCRdb re-derived calls from the 5' RACE reads in MiXCR, one entry per CDR3 protein. The table has under 300,000 distinct CDR3 sequences, about 18% seen once. The specimen was blood, either unsorted or a sorted T cell fraction (not recorded which). These receptors all come from a male donor with ankylosing spondylitis or in good health (not recorded which).

The table lists this clonotype with many counts. The chain is built from TRBV10-1 and TRBJ2-1; the match to TRBD2 covers 12 bases. The CDR3 has 12 residues. J gave up 12 bases and V 7 bases, and 4 bases lay outside the gene matches. Germline assignment: CDR1 WNHNN and CDR2 SYGVQD (reference sequence). CDR3 protein: CASIQTSGGQFF. CDR3 in DNA: TGCGCCAGCATTCAGACTAGCGGGGGGCAGTTCTTC.

V gene TRBV12-3 or TRBV12-4 combines with J gene TRBJ2-7; perhaps D is TRBD1 or TRBD2 (5 bases each). CDR3 length equals 15 residues. V was clipped by 3 bases and J by 5 bases, with 17 bases between them. The CDR3 reads CASSFGRDPVHEQYF. The CDR3 DNA reads TGTGCCAGCAGTTTTGGCAGGGACCCTGTCCACGAGCAGTACTTC.

The rearrangement uses TRBV27 and TRBJ2-4, with a weak D call TRBD2 (7 bases). V was cut by 10 bases and J by 5 bases, with 12 bases left in between. CDR1 is MNHEY, CDR2 SMNVEV, per germline (reference sequence). This CDR3 has 12 residues. The CDR3 region has the DNA TGTGCCACCGGGGGGCCCGAAAACATTCAGTACTTC. This encodes CATGGPENIQYF.

The CDR3 bases are TGTGCCAGCAGTCCTAGTTCAGGGGGCTACGAGCAGTACTTC. This codes for CASSPSSGGYEQYF. J is TRBJ2-7 and V is TRBV12-3 or TRBV12-4; 7 positions match TRBD1. The CDR3 loop spans 14 amino acids. The J segment lost 3 bases and the V segment lost 5 bases, leaving 7 bases of the junction unmatched.

This clonotype was seen many times. V usage is TRBV20-1 and J usage is TRBJ1-6, with D maybe TRBD1 (5 bases). V was trimmed by 3 bases and J by 12 bases, leaving 18 bases between them. CDR3 length: 14 amino acids. CDR1 is DFQATT and CDR2 is SNEGSKA in the germline V gene (reference sequence). CDR3 protein: CSASKQAQDGPLHF. In nucleotides, the CDR3 is TGCAGTGCTAGTAAACAGGCCCAGGACGGACCCCTCCACTTT.

V is TRBV29-1 and J is TRBJ2-1, with unresolved D. With 3 bases removed from V and 2 bases from J, the gap between germline ends came to 11 bases. The CDR3 loop spans 14 amino acids. Germline assignment: CDR1 SQVTM and CDR2 ANQGSEA. The DNA of the CDR3 is TGCAGCGTTGATTGGTATGCGGCCTACAATGAGCAGTTCTTC. Encoded protein: CSVDWYAAYNEQFF.

This clonotype was counted between two and nine times. The rearrangement links TRBV20-1 to TRBJ2-1, with 11 bases identical to TRBD2. This CDR3 comprises 14 residues. Germline lookup yields CDR1 DFQATT and CDR2 SNEGSKA (reference sequence). The ends lost 6 bases at V and 7 bases at J; junction bases unmatched: 8. The CDR3: CSAAPGLAANEQFF. The CDR3 coding sequence is TGCAGTGCCGCCCCGGGACTAGCGGCAAATGAGCAGTTCTTC.

The CDR3 protein is CASSLVRYQETQYF. As DNA, the CDR3 is TGTGCCAGCAGCTTAGTGCGGTACCAAGAGACCCAGTACTTC. V usage is TRBV11-2 and J usage is TRBJ2-5, with D hard to call. Trimming took off 1 base at V and 0 bases at J, with 6 bases between the two ends. Germline V gene data show CDR1 as SGHAT and CDR2 as FQNNGV. This CDR3 spans 14 amino acids.

J is TRBJ2-3 and V is TRBV7-3; TRBD2 matches 7 bases. The CDR3 contains 15 residues. Germline CDR1 is SGHTA and CDR2 is FQGTGA. Trimming removed 6 bases from V and 2 bases from J; junction bases left unmatched: 8. The CDR3 DNA is TGTGCCAGCAGGTTCCCTAGCGGCTACACAGATACGCAGTATTTT. It encodes CASRFPSGYTDTQYF.

In this sample, this clonotype turned up a few times. The chain is built from TRBV5-6 and TRBJ1-5; D gene uncertain. This CDR3 has 15 amino acids. The V and J ends lost 0 bases and 0 bases respectively, with 7 bases between them. Germline loops: CDR1 SGHDT, CDR2 YYEEEE. The CDR3 DNA reads TGTGCCAGCAGCTTGGGTCGGAGTAGCAATCAGCCCCAGCATTTT. This translates into CASSLGRSSNQPQHF.

In the case of this clonotype: A read error may be the cause here, since a much bigger clone is one base away. The rearrangement links TRBV18 to TRBJ2-3; D could derive from TRBD1 or TRBD2 (5 bases each). This CDR3 has 16 amino acids. V lost 3 bases, J lost 4 bases, and 17 bases lay in between. The V gene's germline CDR1 is KGHSH and CDR2 LQKENI. The CDR3 coding sequence is TGTGCCAGCTCACCTACAAGGAATCGGGGCTCAGATACGCAGTATTTT. Its protein product is CASSPTRNRGSDTQYF. Using reference TRBV18 and TRBJ2-3 for the parts outside the CDR3, the full variable domain is NAGVMQNPRHLVRRRGQEARLRCSPMKGHSHVYWYRQLPEEGLKFMVYLQKENIIDESGMPKERFSAEFPKEGPSILRIQQVVRGDSAAYFCASSPTRNRGSDTQYFGPGTRLTVL.

V gene TRBV4-1 combines with J gene TRBJ2-7; 8 nucleotides line up with TRBD1. The V gene end was trimmed by 0 bases and the J gene end by 5 bases; junction bases not matched to a gene: 9. This CDR3 is built from 16 residues. Germline V lookup: CDR1 MGHRA, CDR2 YSYEKL. CDR3 sequence (DNA): TGCGCCAGCAGCCAAGATTGTCAGGGGGCGTGTAACGAGCAGTACTTC. Protein: CASSQDCQGACNEQYF.

The V and J genes are TRBV4-1 and TRBJ2-7; tentatively, D is TRBD1 (6 bases). The CDR3 has 15 residues. The germline V gene has CDR1 MGHRA and CDR2 YSYEKL. V lost 2 bases and J lost 0, with 11 bases in between. This CDR3 is CASSQSWTVSYEQYF. In DNA form, the CDR3 reads TGCGCCAGCAGCCAATCCTGGACAGTCTCCTACGAGCAGTACTTC.

V is TRBV4-2 and J is TRBJ2-1, with 8 bases lining up with TRBD2. CDR3 length equals 16 residues. Trimming removed 5 bases from V and 5 bases from J; junction bases left unmatched: 11. Germline V gene lookup returns CDR1 LGHNA and CDR2 YNFKEQ. Written as DNA, the CDR3 is TGTGCCAGCAGCACCCCCGGGGGGGAGGCCAACAATGAGCAGTTCTTC. Its translation is CASSTPGGEANNEQFF.

At least ten counts were recorded for this clonotype. The chain carries TRBV28 and TRBJ2-7; 9 bases are a match to TRBD1. The V and J ends lost 5 bases and 3 bases, in that order; junction bases with no gene match: 11. The length of the CDR3 is 16 residues. CDR1 is MDHEN, CDR2 SYDVKM, per germline. CDR3 coding DNA: TGTGCCAGCAGTACGGAAACAGGGGGCTTATTCTACGAGCAGTACTTC. Translated: CASSTETGGLFYEQYF.

In its sample, this clonotype was seen a few times. This chain connects TRBV6-2 or TRBV6-3 to TRBJ2-2, with 9 nucleotides matching TRBD2. Germline trimming cut 6 bases from V and 4 bases from J; bases unmatched to any gene: 6. The CDR3 contains 15 residues. The V gene's germline CDR1 is MNHEY and CDR2 SVGEGT. Written as DNA, the CDR3 is TGTGCCAGCAGGAGGACTAGCGTTGGCACCGGGGAGCTGTTTTTT. Translated: CASRRTSVGTGELFF.

This clonotype was detected many times. The V and J genes are TRBV12-5 and TRBJ2-1; 11 bases fit TRBD2. The germline CDR1 and CDR2 sequences are LGHNT and FRNRAP. CDR3 length equals 13 residues. The V segment lost 7 bases and the J segment 7 bases; nucleotides outside the gene matches: 3. In DNA form, the CDR3 reads TGTGCTAGTGTATTAGCGGGAGGGAATGAGCAGTTCTTC. This translates into CASVLAGGNEQFF.

This clonotype came up many times. This sequence joins TRBV7-9 and TRBJ2-1; 7 nucleotides line up with TRBD2. The V gene's germline CDR1 is SEHNR and CDR2 FQNEAQ (reference sequence). After removal of 3 bases from V and 4 bases from J, the junction contained 6 bases not matched to a gene. The CDR3 has 15 residues. In DNA, the CDR3 is TGTGCCAGCAGCTTTTCGCGGGAGCTTTACAATGAGCAGTTCTTC. This sequence encodes CASSFSRELYNEQFF.

This clonotype was seen more than once but under ten times. The chain carries TRBV4-1 and TRBJ2-1; tentatively, D is TRBD2 (7 bases). The CDR3 length is 15 residues. Trimming removed 5 bases from V and 6 bases from J, with 17 bases in between. Germline V CDR1 and CDR2: MGHRA, YSYEKL. CDR3 residues: CASSSAGGGGNEQFF. In DNA, the CDR3 is TGCGCCAGCAGCTCCGCCGGGGGAGGGGGCAATGAGCAGTTCTTC.

This clonotype has at least ten counts. The chain employs TRBV5-1 and TRBJ2-7; D might be TRBD1 or TRBD2, each matching 5 bases. Trimming took off 2 bases at V and 2 bases at J, with 8 bases between the two ends. Per germline, CDR1 SGHRS and CDR2 YFSETQ. The CDR3 covers 13 residues. Here the CDR3 DNA reads TGCGCCAGCAGCTTCGGGACCGCCTACGAGCAGTACTTC. Its translation is CASSFGTAYEQYF. Full variable domain (remainder filled in from reference TRBV5-1 and TRBJ2-7): KAGVTQTPRYLIKTRGQQVTLSCSPISGHRSVSWYQQTPGQGLQFLFEYFSETQRNKGNFPGRFSGRQFSNSRSEMNVSTLELGDSALYLCASSFGTAYEQYFGPGTRLTVT.

This clonotype showed up many times. The J gene is TRBJ2-7, the V gene TRBV7-3; 7 bases fit TRBD2. Germline values: CDR1 SGHTA, CDR2 FQGTGA. The CDR3 has 15 residues. J lost 3 bases, V lost 5 bases, and 10 bases had no gene match. Here the CDR3 DNA reads TGTGCCAGCAGCCTCGCCGGACCTAGCGGCTACGAGCAGTACTTC. Translated: CASSLAGPSGYEQYF.

This clonotype has only a few counts. The chain recombines TRBV24-1 with TRBJ2-5; possibly TRBD1 for D (6 bases). Trimming took 3 bases from V and 4 from J, leaving 11 bases between them. The CDR3 covers 14 residues. Germline-derived CDR1 and CDR2 are KGHDR and SFDVKD. DNA of the CDR3: TGTGCCACCAGTGATCCAGGGGATTTAGAGACCCAGTACTTC. This sequence encodes CATSDPGDLETQYF.

In its sample, this clonotype was seen many times. The chain has TRBV5-1 and TRBJ2-3; D is possibly TRBD2 (5 bases). Germline CDR1 is SGHRS and CDR2 is YFSETQ. This CDR3 is 16 amino acids long. Trimming took 1 base from V and 0 from J, leaving 12 bases between them. The CDR3, as DNA: TGCGCCAGCAGCTTGTCTGGAGGAACGAGCACAGATACGCAGTATTTT. It yields the protein CASSLSGGTSTDTQYF.

Only a few counts were recorded for this clonotype. This chain links TRBV29-1 with TRBJ2-3; the match to TRBD1 covers 8 bases. Germline trimming cut 7 bases from V and 5 bases from J; bases unmatched to any gene: 14. The CDR3 covers 15 residues. Germline CDR1 is SQVTM and CDR2 is ANQGSEA. DNA of the CDR3: TGCAGCGCCGATTCGACAGGGGCAAGGGGAGATACGCAGTATTTT. Translation gives CSADSTGARGDTQYF.

This clonotype was seen more than once but under ten times. V gene TRBV15 combines with J gene TRBJ2-1, with D tentatively TRBD2 (6 bases). This CDR3 region has 14 residues. The germline V gene has CDR1 LNHNV and CDR2 YYDKDF (reference sequence). Trimming pared 1 base from V and 7 bases from J, leaving 11 bases between. In DNA, the CDR3 is TGTGCCACCAGCAGAGTAGTAGGGAGGAATGAGCAGTTCTTC. It yields the protein CATSRVVGRNEQFF.